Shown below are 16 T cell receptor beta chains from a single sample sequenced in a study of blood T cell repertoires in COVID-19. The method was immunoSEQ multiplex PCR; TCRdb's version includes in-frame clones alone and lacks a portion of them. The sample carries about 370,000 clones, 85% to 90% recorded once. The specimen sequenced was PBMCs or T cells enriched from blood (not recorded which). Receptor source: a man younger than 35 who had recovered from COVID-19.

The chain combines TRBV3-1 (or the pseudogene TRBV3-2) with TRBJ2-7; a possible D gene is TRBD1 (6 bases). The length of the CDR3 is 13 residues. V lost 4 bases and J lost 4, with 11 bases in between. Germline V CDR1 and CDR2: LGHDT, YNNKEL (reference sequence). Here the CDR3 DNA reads TGTGCCAGCAGCCTCGGAAGGGGGTACGAGCAGTACTTC. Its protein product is CASSLGRGYEQYF.

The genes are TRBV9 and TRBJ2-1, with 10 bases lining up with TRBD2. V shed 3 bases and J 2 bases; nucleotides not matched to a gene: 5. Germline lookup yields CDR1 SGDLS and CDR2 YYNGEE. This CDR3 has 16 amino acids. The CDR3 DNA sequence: TGTGCCAGCAGCGCAGGACTAGCGGCGGCCTACAATGAGCAGTTCTTC. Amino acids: CASSAGLAAAYNEQFF.

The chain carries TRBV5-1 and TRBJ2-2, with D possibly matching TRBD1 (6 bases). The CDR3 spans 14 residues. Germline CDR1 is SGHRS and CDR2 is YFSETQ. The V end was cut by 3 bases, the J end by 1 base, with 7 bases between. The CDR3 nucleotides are TGCGCCAGCAGCTCGGGACAGAACACCGGGGAGCTGTTTTTT. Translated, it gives CASSSGQNTGELFF.

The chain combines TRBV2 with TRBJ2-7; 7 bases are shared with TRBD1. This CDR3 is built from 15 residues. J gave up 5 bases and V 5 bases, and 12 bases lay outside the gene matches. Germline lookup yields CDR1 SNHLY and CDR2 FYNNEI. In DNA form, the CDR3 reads TGTGCCAGCAGTAGAACACAGGGGCCGTGGGACGAGCAGTACTTC. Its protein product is CASSRTQGPWDEQYF.

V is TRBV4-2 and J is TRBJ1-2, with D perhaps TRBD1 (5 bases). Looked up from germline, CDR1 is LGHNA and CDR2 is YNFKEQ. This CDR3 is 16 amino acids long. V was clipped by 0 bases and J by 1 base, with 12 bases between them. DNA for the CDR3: TGTGCCAGCAGCCAAGATGGGGCCGAATTTAACTATGGCTACACCTTC. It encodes CASSQDGAEFNYGYTF.

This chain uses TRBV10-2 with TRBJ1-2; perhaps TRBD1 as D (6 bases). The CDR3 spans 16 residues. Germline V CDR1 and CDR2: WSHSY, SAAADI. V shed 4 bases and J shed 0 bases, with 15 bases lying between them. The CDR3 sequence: CASSAINRATNYGYTF. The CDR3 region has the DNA TGCGCCAGCAGTGCCATTAACAGGGCTACTAACTATGGCTACACCTTC.

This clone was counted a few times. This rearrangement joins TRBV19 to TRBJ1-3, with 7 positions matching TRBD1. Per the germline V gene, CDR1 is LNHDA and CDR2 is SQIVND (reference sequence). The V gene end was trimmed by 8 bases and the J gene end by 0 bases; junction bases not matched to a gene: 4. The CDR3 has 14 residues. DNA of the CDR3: TGTGCCAGTCTGGGACAGATCTCTGGAAACACCATATATTTT. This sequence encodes CASLGQISGNTIYF.

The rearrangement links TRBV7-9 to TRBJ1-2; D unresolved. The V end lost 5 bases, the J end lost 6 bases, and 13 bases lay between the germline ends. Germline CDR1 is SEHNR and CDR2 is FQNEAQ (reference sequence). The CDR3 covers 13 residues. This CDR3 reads CASSDRFEDGYTF. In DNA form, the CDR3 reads TGTGCCAGCAGCGATAGATTCGAAGATGGCTACACCTTC.

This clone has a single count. CDR3 DNA: TGTGCCACCAGTGCCCCGCAGGAGGGGGATACGCAGTATTTT. Protein product: CATSAPQEGDTQYF. The chain recombines TRBV24-1 with TRBJ2-3; tentatively, D is TRBD2 (6 bases). The germline V and J ends were trimmed by 5 bases and 6 bases, with 14 bases remaining between them. Germline values: CDR1 KGHDR, CDR2 SFDVKD. The CDR3 length is 14 residues.

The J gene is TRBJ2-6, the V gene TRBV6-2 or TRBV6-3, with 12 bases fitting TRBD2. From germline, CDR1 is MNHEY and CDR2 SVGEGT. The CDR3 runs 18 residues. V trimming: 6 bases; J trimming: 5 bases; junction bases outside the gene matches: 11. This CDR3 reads CASSPRLAGVSRANVLTF. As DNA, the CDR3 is TGTGCCAGCAGCCCACGACTAGCGGGAGTTTCTAGGGCCAACGTCCTGACTTTC.

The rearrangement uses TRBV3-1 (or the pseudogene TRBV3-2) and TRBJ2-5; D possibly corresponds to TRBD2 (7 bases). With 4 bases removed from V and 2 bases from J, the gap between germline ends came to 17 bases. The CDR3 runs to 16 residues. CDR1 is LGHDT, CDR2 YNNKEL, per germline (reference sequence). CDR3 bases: TGTGCCAGCAGCCTCTCCGAACGGGGGGCGCAAGAGACCCAGTACTTC. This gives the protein CASSLSERGAQETQYF.

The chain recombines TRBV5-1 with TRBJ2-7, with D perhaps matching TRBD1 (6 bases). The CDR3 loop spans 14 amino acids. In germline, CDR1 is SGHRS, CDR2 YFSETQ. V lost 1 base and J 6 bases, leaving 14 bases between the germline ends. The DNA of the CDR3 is TGCGCCAGCAGCTTGTCGGACAGCCTTCCCGAGCAGTACTTC. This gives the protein CASSLSDSLPEQYF.

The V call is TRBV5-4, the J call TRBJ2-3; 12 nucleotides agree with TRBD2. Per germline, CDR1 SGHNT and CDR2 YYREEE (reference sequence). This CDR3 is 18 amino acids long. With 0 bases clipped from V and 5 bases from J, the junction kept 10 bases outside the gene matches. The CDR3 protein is CASSLASASGGAGDTQYF. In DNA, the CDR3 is TGTGCCAGCAGCTTGGCGTCTGCTAGCGGGGGGGCTGGAGATACGCAGTATTTT.

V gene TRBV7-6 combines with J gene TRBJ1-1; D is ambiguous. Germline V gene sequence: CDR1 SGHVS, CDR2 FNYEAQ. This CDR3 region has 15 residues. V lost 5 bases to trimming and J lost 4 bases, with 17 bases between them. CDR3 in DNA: TGTGCCAGCAGCCACCTGGACCGGGGATCCACTGAAGCTTTCTTT. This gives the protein CASSHLDRGSTEAFF.

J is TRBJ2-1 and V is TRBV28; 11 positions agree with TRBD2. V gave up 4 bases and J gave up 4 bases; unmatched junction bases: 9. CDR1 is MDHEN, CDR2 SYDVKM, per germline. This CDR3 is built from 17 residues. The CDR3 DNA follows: TGTGCCAGCAGTTCACGAATAGCGGGAGGGCGATACAATGAGCAGTTCTTC. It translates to CASSSRIAGGRYNEQFF.

The CDR3 DNA sequence: TGTGCCAGCAGTTACTCGGGCTCAGAGACCCAGTACTTC. Translating it yields CASSYSGSETQYF. The chain employs TRBV6-2 or TRBV6-3 and TRBJ2-5; unclear D gene. Germline assignment: CDR1 MNHEY and CDR2 SVGEGT. The germline V and J ends were trimmed by 0 bases and 4 bases, with 6 bases remaining between them. This CDR3 contains 13 residues.